Reported below is one T cell receptor (beta chain). The authors' processing: Researchers report that nucleated cell counts were estimated from reference gene primer amplification. Here immunoSEQ multiplex PCR was the method, and the copy in TCRdb shows in-frame clones only, minus some. V, J and clone size were drawn from that table, and D and trimming were deduced from the DNA. The table shows around 66,000 clones, with 87% occurring only once. The data were taken from a study of blood T cell repertoires in COVID-19. Across the whole study: Italy, Spain and the United States were the sources of the convalescent and acute COVID-19 samples. PBMCs, B-cell-depleted T cells, or T cells provided the cDNA or gDNA that made up the material.

Germline V lookup: CDR1 LNHNV, CDR2 YYDKDF (reference sequence). CDR3 length: 16 amino acids. The V and J ends lost 5 bases and 4 bases, in that order; junction bases with no gene match: 12. The receptor was isolated from a man in his fifties or sixties with acute or convalescent COVID-19. Sequenced: peripheral blood. The J gene is TRBJ1-1, the V gene TRBV15, with 8 nucleotides matching TRBD1. CDR3 residues: CATSGGRDRRGTEAFF. CDR3 bases: TGTGCCACCAGCGGGGGACGGGACAGGCGGGGCACTGAAGCTTTCTTT.